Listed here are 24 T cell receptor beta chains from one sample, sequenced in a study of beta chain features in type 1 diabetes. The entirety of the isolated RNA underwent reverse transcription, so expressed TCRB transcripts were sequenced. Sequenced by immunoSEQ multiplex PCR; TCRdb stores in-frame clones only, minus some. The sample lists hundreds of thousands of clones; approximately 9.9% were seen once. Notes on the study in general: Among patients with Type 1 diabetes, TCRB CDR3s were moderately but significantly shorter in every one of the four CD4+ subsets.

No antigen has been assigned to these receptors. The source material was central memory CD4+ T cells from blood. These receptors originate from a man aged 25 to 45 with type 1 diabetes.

CDR3 loop: CASSAQGALEQYF. Here the CDR3 DNA reads TGCGCCAGCAGCGCTCAGGGGGCGCTTGAGCAGTACTTC. The chain joins TRBV5-1 to TRBJ2-7; 8 nucleotides agree with TRBD1. With 4 bases clipped from V and 7 bases from J, the junction kept 7 bases outside the gene matches. In germline, CDR1 is SGHRS, CDR2 YFSETQ. The CDR3 runs 13 residues.

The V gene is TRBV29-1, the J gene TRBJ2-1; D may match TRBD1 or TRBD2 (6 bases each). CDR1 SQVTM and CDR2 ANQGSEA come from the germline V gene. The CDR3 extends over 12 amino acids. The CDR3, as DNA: TGCTCGGGGGCGACCCCCTACAATGAGCAGTTCTTC. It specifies CSGATPYNEQFF.

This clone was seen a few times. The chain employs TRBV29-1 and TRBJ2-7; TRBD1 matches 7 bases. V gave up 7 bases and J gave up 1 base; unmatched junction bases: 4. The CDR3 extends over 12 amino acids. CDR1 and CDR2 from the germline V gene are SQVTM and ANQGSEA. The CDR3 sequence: CSAGQESYEQYF. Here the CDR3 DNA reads TGCAGCGCAGGACAGGAGTCCTACGAGCAGTACTTC.

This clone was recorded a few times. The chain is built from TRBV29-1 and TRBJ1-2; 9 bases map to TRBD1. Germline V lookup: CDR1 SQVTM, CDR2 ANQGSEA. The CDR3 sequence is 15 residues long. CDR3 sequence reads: CSVDRGIVYNYGYTF. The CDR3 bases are TGCAGTGTGGACAGGGGAATCGTCTATAACTATGGCTACACCTTC.

The CDR3 region is CASSTGTGGYEQYF. CDR3 nucleotides: TGTGCCAGCAGTACCGGGACAGGGGGATACGAGCAGTACTTC. This sequence joins TRBV25-1 and TRBJ2-7, with TRBD1 identical over 11 bases. With 5 bases clipped from V and 4 bases from J, the junction kept 4 bases outside the gene matches. The length of the CDR3 is 14 residues. CDR1 is MGHDK and CDR2 is SYGVNS in the germline V gene.

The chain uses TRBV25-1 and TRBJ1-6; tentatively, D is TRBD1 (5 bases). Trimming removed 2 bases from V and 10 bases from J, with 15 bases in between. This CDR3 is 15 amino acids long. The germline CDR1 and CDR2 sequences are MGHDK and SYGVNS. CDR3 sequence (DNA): TGTGCCAGCAGTGAAGGTGAAGGGACTCGATCACCCCTCCACTTT. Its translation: CASSEGEGTRSPLHF.

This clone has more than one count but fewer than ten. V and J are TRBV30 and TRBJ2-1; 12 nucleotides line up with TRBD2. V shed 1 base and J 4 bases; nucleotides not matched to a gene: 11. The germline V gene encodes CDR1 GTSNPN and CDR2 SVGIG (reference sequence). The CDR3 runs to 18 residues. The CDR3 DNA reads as TGTGCCTGGAGTGGATCTAGCGGGGGGGCTGTGGGATACAATGAGCAGTTCTTC. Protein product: CAWSGSSGGAVGYNEQFF.

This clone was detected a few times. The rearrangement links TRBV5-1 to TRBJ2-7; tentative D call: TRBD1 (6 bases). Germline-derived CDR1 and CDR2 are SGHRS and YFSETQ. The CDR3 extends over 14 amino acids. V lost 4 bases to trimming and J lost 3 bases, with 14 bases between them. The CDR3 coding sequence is TGCGCCAGCAGCCTCCGGGACACCTTCTACGAGCAGTACTTC. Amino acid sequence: CASSLRDTFYEQYF.

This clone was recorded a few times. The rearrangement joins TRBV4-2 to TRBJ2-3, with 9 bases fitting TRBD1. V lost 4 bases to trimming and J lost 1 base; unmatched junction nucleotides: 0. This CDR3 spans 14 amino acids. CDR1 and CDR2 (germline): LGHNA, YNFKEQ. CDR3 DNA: TGTGCCAGCAGCCGGGACAGGGGCACAGATACGCAGTATTTT. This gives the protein CASSRDRGTDTQYF.

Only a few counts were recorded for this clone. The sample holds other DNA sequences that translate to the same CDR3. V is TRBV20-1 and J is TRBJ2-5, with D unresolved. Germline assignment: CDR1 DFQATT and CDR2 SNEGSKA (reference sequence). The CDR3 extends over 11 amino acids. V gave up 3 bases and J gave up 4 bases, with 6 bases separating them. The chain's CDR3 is CSASPTETQYF. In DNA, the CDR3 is TGCAGTGCTAGCCCTACAGAGACCCAGTACTTC.

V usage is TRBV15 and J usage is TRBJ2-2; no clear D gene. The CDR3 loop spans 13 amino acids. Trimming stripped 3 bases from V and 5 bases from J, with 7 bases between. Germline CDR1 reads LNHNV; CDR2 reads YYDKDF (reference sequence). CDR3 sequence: CATSREPTGELFF. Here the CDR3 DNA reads TGTGCCACCAGCAGGGAACCGACCGGGGAGCTGTTTTTT.

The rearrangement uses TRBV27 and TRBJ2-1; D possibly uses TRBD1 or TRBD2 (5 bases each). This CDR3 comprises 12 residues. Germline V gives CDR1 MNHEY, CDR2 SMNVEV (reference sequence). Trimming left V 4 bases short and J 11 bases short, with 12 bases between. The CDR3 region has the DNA TGTGCCAGCAGTTCCACCCAGGGACAGCAGTTCTTC. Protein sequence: CASSSTQGQQFF.

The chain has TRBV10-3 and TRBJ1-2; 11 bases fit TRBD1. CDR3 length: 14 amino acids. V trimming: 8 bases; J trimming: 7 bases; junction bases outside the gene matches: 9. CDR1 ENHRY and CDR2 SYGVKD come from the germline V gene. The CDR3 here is CAIAEDRGLGGYTF. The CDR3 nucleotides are TGTGCCATCGCAGAGGACAGGGGGCTTGGTGGCTACACCTTC.

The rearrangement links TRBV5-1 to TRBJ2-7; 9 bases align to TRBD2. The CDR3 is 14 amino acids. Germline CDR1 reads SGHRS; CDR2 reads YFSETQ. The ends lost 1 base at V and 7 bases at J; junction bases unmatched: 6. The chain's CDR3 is CASSLNLAGQEQYF. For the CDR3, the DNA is TGCGCCAGCAGCTTGAACCTAGCGGGGCAGGAGCAGTACTTC.

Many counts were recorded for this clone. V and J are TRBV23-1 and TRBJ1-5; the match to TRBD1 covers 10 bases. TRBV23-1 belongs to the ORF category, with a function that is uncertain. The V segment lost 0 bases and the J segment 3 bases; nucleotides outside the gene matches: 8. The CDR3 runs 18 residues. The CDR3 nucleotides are TGCGCCAGCAGTCAATCTATAGGACAGGGGGGAGACAATCAGCCCCAGCATTTT. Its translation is CASSQSIGQGGDNQPQHF.

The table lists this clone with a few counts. The CDR3 bases are TGCAGCGTTGACGGCAGCTACACCGGGGAGCTGTTTTTT. This translates into CSVDGSYTGELFF. The chain recombines TRBV29-1 with TRBJ2-2; unclear D gene. The germline CDR1 and CDR2 sequences are SQVTM and ANQGSEA. CDR3 length: 13 residues. V gave up 3 bases and J gave up 3 bases, with 8 bases separating them.

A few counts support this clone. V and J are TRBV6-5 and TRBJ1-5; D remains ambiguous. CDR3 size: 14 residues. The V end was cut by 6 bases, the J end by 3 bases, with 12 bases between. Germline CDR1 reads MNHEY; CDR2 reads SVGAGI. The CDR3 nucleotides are TGTGCCAGCAGAGACGGTAATTTCAATCAGCCCCAGCATTTT. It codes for CASRDGNFNQPQHF.

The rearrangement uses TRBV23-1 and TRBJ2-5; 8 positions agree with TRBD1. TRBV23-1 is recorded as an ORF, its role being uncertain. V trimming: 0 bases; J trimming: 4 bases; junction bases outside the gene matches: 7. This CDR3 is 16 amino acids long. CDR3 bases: TGCGCCAGCAGTCAATCACCGGACAGGGATATAGAGACCCAGTACTTC. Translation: CASSQSPDRDIETQYF.

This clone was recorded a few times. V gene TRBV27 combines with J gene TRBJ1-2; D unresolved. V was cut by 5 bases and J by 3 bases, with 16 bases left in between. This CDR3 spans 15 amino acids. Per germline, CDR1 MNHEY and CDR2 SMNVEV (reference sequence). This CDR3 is CASSPTKQVYYGYTF. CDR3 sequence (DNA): TGTGCCAGCAGTCCCACTAAGCAAGTATACTATGGCTACACCTTC.

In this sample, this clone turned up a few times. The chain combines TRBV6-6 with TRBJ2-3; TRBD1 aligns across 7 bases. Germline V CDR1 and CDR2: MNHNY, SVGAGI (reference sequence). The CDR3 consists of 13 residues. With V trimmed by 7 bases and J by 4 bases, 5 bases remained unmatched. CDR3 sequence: CASKGTGADTQYF. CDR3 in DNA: TGTGCCAGCAAAGGTACAGGGGCAGATACGCAGTATTTT.

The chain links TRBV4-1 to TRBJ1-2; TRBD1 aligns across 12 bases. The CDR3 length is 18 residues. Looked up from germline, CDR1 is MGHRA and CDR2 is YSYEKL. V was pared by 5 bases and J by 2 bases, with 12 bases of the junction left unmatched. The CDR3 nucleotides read TGCGCCAGCAGCTTGGAGGGACAGGGGGCAGCGGTAAACTATGGCTACACCTTC. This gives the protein CASSLEGQGAAVNYGYTF.

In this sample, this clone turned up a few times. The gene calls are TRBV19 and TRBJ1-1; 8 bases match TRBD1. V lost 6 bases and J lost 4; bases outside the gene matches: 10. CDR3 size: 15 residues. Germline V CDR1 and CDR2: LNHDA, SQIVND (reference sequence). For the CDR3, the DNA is TGTGCCAGTAGCTGGACAGGGAATAGCGGCACTGAAGCTTTCTTT. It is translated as CASSWTGNSGTEAFF.

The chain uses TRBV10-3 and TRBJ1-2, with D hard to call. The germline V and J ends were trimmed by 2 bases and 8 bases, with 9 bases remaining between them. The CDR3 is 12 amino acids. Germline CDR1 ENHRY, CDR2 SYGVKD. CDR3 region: CAISENLGGYTF. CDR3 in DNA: TGTGCCATCAGTGAGAACCTTGGGGGCTACACCTTC.

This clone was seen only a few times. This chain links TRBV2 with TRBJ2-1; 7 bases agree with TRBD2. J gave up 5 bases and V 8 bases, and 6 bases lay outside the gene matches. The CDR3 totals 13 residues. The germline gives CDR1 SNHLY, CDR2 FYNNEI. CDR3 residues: CASLLGRNNEQFF. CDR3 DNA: TGTGCCAGCCTTCTCGGGAGGAACAATGAGCAGTTCTTC.